These T cell receptor beta chains were read from a single sample in a study of T cells in Graves' hyperthyroidism and ophthalmopathy. Each CDR3 protein gets one entry after TCRdb re-called the multiplex PCR reads with MiXCR. The table shows under 800,000 distinct CDR3 sequences, with 11% to 15% occurring only once. Sequenced sample: blood. All receptors derive from a woman aged 18-29 years with Graves' hyperthyroidism. Each CDR3 is given with its conserved first and last residue. Each record gives: CDR3 protein, CDR3 DNA, clone size, V gene, D gene, J gene. D genes are given only for firm matches. Size tells how often a clone was seen (once, few, many) or the class of an expanded clone, and some rows leave it out.

CASSGSGSVYNEQFF | TGTGCCAGCAGTGGTAGCGGGAGCGTCTACAATGAGCAGTTCTTC | many | TRBV5-4 | TRBD2 | TRBJ2-1
CASSLQAGELDTQYF | TGTGCCAGCAGCTTACAAGCGGGAGAGTTAGATACGCAGTATTTT | . | TRBV7-9 | TRBD2 | TRBJ2-3
CASSSSLRGQETQYF | TGTGCCAGCAGCTCATCCCTCCGGGGGCAAGAGACCCAGTACTTC | many | TRBV13 | . | TRBJ2-5
CASGKGQGVFNSPLHF | TGTGCCAGCGGAAAGGGACAGGGGGTGTTCAATTCACCCCTCCACTTT | few | TRBV6-1 | TRBD1 | TRBJ1-6
CASSLGQGEETQYF | TGTGCCAGCAGCTTGGGACAGGGGGAAGAGACCCAGTACTTC | few | TRBV7-7 | TRBD1 | TRBJ2-5
CASSDLPQRSYNEQFF | TGTGCCAGCAGTGACCTCCCGCAGCGCTCCTACAATGAGCAGTTCTTC | . | TRBV6-2/TRBV6-3 | . | TRBJ2-1
CASSHQRTDGGEQYF | TGCGCCAGCAGCCACCAAAGGACCGACGGGGGGGAGCAGTACTTC | few | TRBV4-1 | TRBD2 | TRBJ2-7
CASSSGVISYEQYF | TGTGCCAGCAGCTCGGGAGTAATCTCCTACGAGCAGTACTTC | many | TRBV7-9 | . | TRBJ2-7
CASSQELAGRKKTQYF | TGTGCCAGCAGCCAAGAGTTAGCGGGAAGAAAAAAGACCCAGTACTTC | few | TRBV14 | TRBD2 | TRBJ2-5
CASRMGDTENTEAFF | TGTGCCAGCAGGATGGGCGATACAGAAAACACTGAAGCTTTCTTT | . | TRBV2 | . | TRBJ1-1
CSAGEGKNIQYF | TGCAGCGCCGGCGAGGGCAAAAACATTCAGTACTTC | . | TRBV29-1 | . | TRBJ2-4
CSGGTSGRANEQFF | TGCAGCGGCGGGACTAGCGGGAGGGCCAATGAGCAGTTCTTC | few | TRBV29-1 | TRBD2 | TRBJ2-1
CASSLAGGEFGTDTQYF | TGTGCCAGCAGCTTAGCGGGAGGCGAGTTCGGCACAGATACGCAGTATTTT | once | TRBV7-9 | . | TRBJ2-3
CATRERELAKNIQYF | TGTGCCACCAGAGAGCGGGAGCTAGCCAAAAACATTCAGTACTTC | many | TRBV28 | TRBD2 | TRBJ2-4
CASSLAGSSGYNEQFF | TGCGCCAGCAGCTTGGCCGGTTCTAGCGGGTACAATGAGCAGTTCTTC | many | TRBV5-1 | TRBD2 | TRBJ2-1
CATSTYAGVYGYTF | TGTGCCACCAGCACCTACGCTGGGGTCTATGGCTACACCTTC | . | TRBV15 | . | TRBJ1-2
CSAYPSGGAAYEQYF | TGCAGTGCTTACCCTAGCGGGGGTGCTGCCTACGAGCAGTACTTC | few | TRBV20-1 | TRBD2 | TRBJ2-7
CATSREGWQPQHF | TGTGCCACCAGCAGGGAGGGTTGGCAGCCCCAGCATTTT | few | TRBV15 | . | TRBJ1-5
CASSHPQGGYYEQYF | TGTGCCAGCAGCCACCCTCAGGGGGGGTACTACGAGCAGTACTTC | . | TRBV3-1 | . | TRBJ2-7
CASRPSLAGSYNEQFF | TGTGCCAGCAGACCAAGCCTAGCTGGCTCCTACAATGAGCAGTTCTTC | many | TRBV28 | . | TRBJ2-1
CASSQDWRGTNYGYTF | TGCGCCAGCAGCCAAGATTGGCGGGGAACCAACTATGGCTACACCTTC | many | TRBV4-1 | . | TRBJ1-2
CASRAGTYNSPLHF | TGTGCCAGCAGAGCCGGGACTTATAATTCACCCCTCCACTTT | . | TRBV6-1 | . | TRBJ1-6
CASSLMGGTVQETQYF | TGTGCCAGCAGCTTAATGGGCGGGACGGTACAAGAGACCCAGTACTTC | many | TRBV7-3 | . | TRBJ2-5
CASSLVFGPPRSSYNEQFF | TGTGCCAGCAGCTTAGTCTTCGGTCCCCCCCGCAGCTCCTACAATGAGCAGTTCTTC | many | TRBV11-2 | . | TRBJ2-1
CASSLDDRLAGENEQFF | TGTGCCAGCAGCTTAGATGACAGACTAGCGGGAGAAAATGAGCAGTTCTTC | . | TRBV11-2 | TRBD2 | TRBJ2-1
CASRGGPNTNEQFF | TGTGCCAGCCGTGGCGGCCCTAATACCAATGAGCAGTTCTTC | . | TRBV2 | . | TRBJ2-1
CASRSSGGDNEQYF | TGTGCCAGCAGGTCTAGCGGGGGGGACAATGAGCAGTACTTC | few | TRBV7-9 | TRBD2 | TRBJ2-7
CASSLTGVRGNTIYF | TGTGCCAGCAGCCTAACAGGGGTCCGTGGAAACACCATATATTTT | . | TRBV5-5 | TRBD1 | TRBJ1-3
CASSFRLAGPGETQYF | TGTGCCAGCAGTTTCAGGCTAGCGGGACCCGGGGAGACCCAGTACTTC | many | TRBV12-3/TRBV12-4 | TRBD2 | TRBJ2-5
CASSPTKETQYF | TGTGCCAGCAGTCCTACGAAAGAGACCCAGTACTTC | . | TRBV12-3/TRBV12-4 | . | TRBJ2-5
CASSGDRGRAISNYEQFF | TGTGCCAGCAGTGGGGACAGGGGGCGCGCAATTTCGAATTATGAGCAGTTCTTC | many | TRBV2 | TRBD1 | TRBJ2-1
CASSQRLAGGPQTGNEQFF | TGTGCCAGCAGCCAAAGACTAGCGGGAGGGCCACAGACAGGCAATGAGCAGTTCTTC | few | TRBV6-2/TRBV6-3 | TRBD2 | TRBJ2-1
CASSPSLIRDTYSYEQYF | TGTGCCAGCAGTCCGTCCCTCATCCGGGACACCTACTCCTACGAGCAGTACTTC | few | TRBV2 | . | TRBJ2-7
CASSQEGLKGNEQFF | TGCGCCAGCAGCCAAGAGGGGCTCAAAGGGAATGAGCAGTTCTTC | . | TRBV4-1 | . | TRBJ2-1
CASSLTWGNTEAFF | TGTGCCAGCAGTCTCACTTGGGGGAACACTGAAGCTTTCTTT | many | TRBV27 | . | TRBJ1-1
CASSQGLRHQPQHF | TGCGCCAGCAGCCAAGGACTACGTCATCAGCCCCAGCATTTT | many | TRBV4-1 | . | TRBJ1-5
CASSLAGSGTDTQYF | TGTGCCAGCAGCTTAGCAGGGTCCGGCACAGATACGCAGTATTTT | many | TRBV7-9 | . | TRBJ2-3
CASSQVYYNEQFF | TGTGCCAGCAGCCAAGTGTACTACAATGAGCAGTTCTTC | many | TRBV6-2/TRBV6-3 | . | TRBJ2-1
CASSPGGEGMSYEQYF | TGTGCCAGCAGCCCCGGGGGGGAGGGGATGTCCTACGAGCAGTACTTC | many | TRBV7-8 | TRBD2 | TRBJ2-7
CASNPGAGKRAGELFF | TGTGCCAGCAACCCTGGGGCAGGGAAGAGGGCCGGGGAGCTGTTTTTT | once | TRBV6-2/TRBV6-3 | . | TRBJ2-2
CATSDLDRFYGYTF | TGTGCCACCAGTGATCTGGACAGGTTTTATGGCTACACCTTC | few | TRBV24-1 | TRBD1 | TRBJ1-2
CASSLDTSRDFTYEQYF | TGTGCCAGCAGCTTAGATACCAGTCGAGACTTTACCTACGAGCAGTACTTC | many | TRBV7-2 | . | TRBJ2-7
CASSLALGGLATYEQYF | TGTGCCAGCAGCTTAGCGCTTGGAGGACTAGCGACCTACGAGCAGTACTTC | many | TRBV7-2 | TRBD2 | TRBJ2-7
CASSLEGSLAFF | TGTGCCAGCAGCTTAGAGGGTTCCTTAGCTTTCTTT | . | TRBV7-2 | . | TRBJ1-1
CASSLTPEQFF | TGTGCCAGCAGTTTGACTCCAGAGCAGTTCTTC | few | TRBV28 | . | TRBJ2-1
CASSARDRGPETQYF | TGTGCCAGCAGTGCCCGGGACAGGGGGCCAGAGACCCAGTACTTC | many | TRBV12-3/TRBV12-4 | TRBD1 | TRBJ2-5
CASSQDPSGGSAYEQYF | TGTGCCAGCAGCCAAGATCCTAGCGGAGGGTCTGCCTACGAGCAGTACTTC | many | TRBV3-1 | TRBD2 | TRBJ2-7
CASSPIWETSTDTQYF | TGTGCCAGCTCACCAATATGGGAGACAAGCACAGATACGCAGTATTTT | . | TRBV18 | . | TRBJ2-3
CASSRRGGNTEAFF | TGCGCCAGCAGCCGCAGAGGGGGCAATACTGAAGCTTTCTTT | many | TRBV5-1 | TRBD1 | TRBJ1-1
CASSLSSQGSYEQFF | TGTGCCAGCAGTTTATCTAGCCAGGGGTCCTACGAGCAGTTCTTC | once | TRBV27 | . | TRBJ2-1
CASGGGWTYEQYF | TGTGCTAGCGGAGGGGGGTGGACCTACGAGCAGTACTTC | few | TRBV12-5 | . | TRBJ2-7
CASNDFFLAGERLNEQFF | TGTGCCAGCAACGACTTCTTCCTAGCGGGAGAGAGGTTGAATGAGCAGTTCTTC | many | TRBV5-6 | TRBD2 | TRBJ2-1
CASSQNWAGNTGELFF | TGTGCCAGCAGCCAAAACTGGGCAGGGAACACCGGGGAGCTGTTTTTT | many | TRBV14 | . | TRBJ2-2
CASRRDRANPKQYF | TGCGCCAGCAGGCGGGACAGGGCCAACCCCAAGCAGTACTTC | . | TRBV5-1 | TRBD1 | TRBJ2-7